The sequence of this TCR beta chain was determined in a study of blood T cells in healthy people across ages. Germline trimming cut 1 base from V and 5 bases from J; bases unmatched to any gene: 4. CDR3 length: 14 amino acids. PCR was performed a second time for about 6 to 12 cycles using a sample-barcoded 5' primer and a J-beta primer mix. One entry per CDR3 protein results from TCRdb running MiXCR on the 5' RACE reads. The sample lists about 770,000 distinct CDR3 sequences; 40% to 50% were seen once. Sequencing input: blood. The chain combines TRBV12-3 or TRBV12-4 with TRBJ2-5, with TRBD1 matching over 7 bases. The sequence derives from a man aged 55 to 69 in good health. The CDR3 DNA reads TGTGCCAGCAGTTTAGTAGCGACAGGGGAGACCCAGTACTTC. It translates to CASSLVATGETQYF.